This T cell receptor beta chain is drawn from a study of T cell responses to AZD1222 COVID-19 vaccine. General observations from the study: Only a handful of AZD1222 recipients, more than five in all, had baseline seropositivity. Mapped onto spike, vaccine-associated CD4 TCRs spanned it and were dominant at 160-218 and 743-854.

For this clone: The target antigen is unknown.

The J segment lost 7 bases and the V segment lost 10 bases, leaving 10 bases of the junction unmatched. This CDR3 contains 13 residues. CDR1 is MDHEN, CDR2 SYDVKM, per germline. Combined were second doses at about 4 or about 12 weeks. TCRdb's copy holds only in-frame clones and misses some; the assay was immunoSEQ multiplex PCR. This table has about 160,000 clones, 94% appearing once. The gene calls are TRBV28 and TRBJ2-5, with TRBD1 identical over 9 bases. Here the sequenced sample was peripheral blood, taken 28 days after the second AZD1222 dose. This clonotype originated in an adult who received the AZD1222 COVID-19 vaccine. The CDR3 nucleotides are TGTGCCACCGAGGGACAGGGTAAGAGGACCCAGTACTTC. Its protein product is CATEGQGKRTQYF. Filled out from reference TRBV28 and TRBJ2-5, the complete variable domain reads DVKVTQSSRYLVKRTGEKVFLECVQDMDHENMFWYRQDPGLGLRLIYFSYDVKMKEKGDIPEGYSVSREKKERFSLILESASTNQTSMYLCATEGQGKRTQYFGPGTRLLVL.